The clone carrying this T cell receptor (beta chain) has a handful of counts. This specimen comes from a study of blood T cell repertoires in COVID-19. As for the study in general: T cells, B-cell-depleted T cells, or PBMCs supplied cDNA or gDNA.

The CDR3 length is 17 residues. Germline-derived CDR1 and CDR2 are SGHTA and FQGNSA. J lost 7 bases, V lost 0 bases, and 11 bases had no gene match. Generated by immunoSEQ multiplex PCR, the TCRdb table keeps only in-frame clones and is missing some. The repertoire has roughly 110,000 clones, less than 90% of them found once; the top ten carry 4% to 5.5%. This TCR derives from a human donor in a cohort sampled during active COVID-19. Specimen: peripheral blood. The chain couples TRBV7-2 to TRBJ2-4, with 8 bases lining up with TRBD2. The DNA for the CDR3 is TGTGCCAGCAGCTTAGCCCCCGGACTAGCCCCAGGGAACATTCAGTACTTC. It codes for CASSLAPGLAPGNIQYF. Supplemented by reference TRBV7-2 and TRBJ2-4, the full variable domain reads GAGVSQSPSNKVTEKGKDVELRCDPISGHTALYWYRQSLGQGLEFLIYFQGNSAPDKSGLPSDRFSAERTGGSVSTLTIQRTQQEDSAVYLCASSLAPGLAPGNIQYFGAGTRLSVL.